A selection of T cell receptor beta chains follows, all from one sample in a study of neurological immune-mediated disorders. TCRdb used MiXCR to reprocess the 5' RACE reads, holding one entry per CDR3 protein. The data hold more than 75,000 distinct CDR3 sequences, with about 9.4% observed a single time. Input material: PBMCs. The receptor source for this set is a man aged 40-49 years in good health. CDR3s include the opening cysteine and the closing phenylalanine or tryptophan.

>TRBV10-2|TRBJ2-1
CASGSNEQFF
>TRBV20-1|TRBJ1-2
CSARRLGFYGYTF
>TRBV5-5|TRBJ1-1
CASIETALNTEAFF
>TRBV20-1|TRBJ2-2
CSARDPPDRGIGCPSTGELFF
>TRBV5-1|TRBJ1-5
CASSLGAGEGQPQHF
>TRBV27|TRBJ1-5
CASSAVMNQPQHF
>TRBV3-1|TRBJ2-7
CASSLRRDRNSYEQYF
>TRBV5-1|TRBJ2-2
CASSFGTSGSTTGELFF
>TRBV5-1|TRBJ2-7
CASSLAPVYYEQYF
>TRBV7-9|TRBJ2-6
CASSFGGTGANVLTF
>TRBV16|TRBJ1-5
CASSQSRAGSNQPQHF
>TRBV2|TRBJ1-5
CASGNRGNQPQHF
>TRBV7-2|TRBJ2-7
CASSFTTGGYEQYF
>TRBV7-3|TRBJ2-2
CASSLMGGAGELFF
>TRBV12-3/TRBV12-4|TRBJ1-3
CASSSWGNTIYF
>TRBV29-1|TRBJ2-1
CSVLLAGTTEEQFF
>TRBV29-1|TRBJ1-1
CSVEVPVVEAFF
>TRBV12-3/TRBV12-4|TRBJ2-2
CASSSGLGFTGELFF
>TRBV7-9|TRBJ2-1
CASGVSGMIGNEQFF
>TRBV9|TRBJ1-2
CASSEEDNAFNYGYTF
>TRBV29-1|TRBJ2-5
CSVESRAQETQYF
>TRBV7-3|TRBJ2-2
CASSLSLNTGELFF
>TRBV5-6|TRBJ2-7
CASSFRAYGYEQYF
>TRBV14|TRBJ2-1
CASSQPFNNEQFF
>TRBV5-1|TRBJ2-3
CASSLEAGSTDTQYF
>TRBV5-6|TRBJ2-1
CASSLGRKNEQFF
>TRBV7-2|TRBJ2-4
CASSFYRGGKNIQYF
>TRBV12-3/TRBV12-4|TRBJ1-5
CASSLSWQMGNQPQHF
>TRBV7-2|TRBJ2-1
CASSLLLGNEQFF
>TRBV20-1|TRBJ2-3
CSARAISLAGAQYF
>TRBV27|TRBJ2-7
CASSPSGSGEQYF
>TRBV2|TRBJ2-7
CASSAGQGGSYEQYF
>TRBV20-1|TRBJ2-1
CSARVSGRVGNEQFF
>TRBV6-5|TRBJ2-1
CASSPDSYNEQFF
>TRBV20-1|TRBJ2-1
CSAREMGGPLDEQFF
>TRBV6-5|TRBJ2-5
CASSFLEGETQYF
>TRBV19|TRBJ1-5
CASSIDSYSVGQPQHF
>TRBV29-1|TRBJ2-3
CSVDRGLGIDTQYF
>TRBV7-3|TRBJ2-1
CASSFRPFTSGGYNEQFF
>TRBV12-3/TRBV12-4|TRBJ1-1
CASSFREAFF
>TRBV6-1|TRBJ2-5
CASSALEAEETQYF
>TRBV6-9|TRBJ2-4
CASSYPPGGQGENIQYF
>TRBV7-8|TRBJ2-7
CASSSWTGEQYF